This T cell receptor beta chain was sequenced for a study of blood T cell repertoires in COVID-19. Study information: Material from acute and convalescent COVID-19 was sourced from the United States, Italy and Spain. PBMCs, B-cell-depleted T cells, or T cells provided the cDNA or gDNA that made up the material.

Clinical history as reported by participants underpinned cohort assignment. Authors' data handling: By means of reference gene primer amplification, nucleated cell counts were estimated. Only in-frame clones appear in the TCRdb table, and some are missing; sequencing was by immunoSEQ multiplex PCR. The V and J calls and clone size come from that table; D and trimming were worked out from the DNA. Of roughly 250,000 clones in the sample, 70% to 90% were seen once. Germline CDR1 is MNHEY and CDR2 is SVGAGI. The junction had 6 bases not matched to a gene; V was cut back by 4 bases and J by 1 base. The CDR3 runs to 15 residues.

Input material: PBMCs or T cells enriched from blood (not recorded which). The chain joins TRBV6-5 to TRBJ2-7; 8 positions match TRBD2. This TCR derives from a woman between 40 and 55 years old with acute COVID-19. This chain's CDR3 is CASSFISGESYEQYF. CDR3 coding DNA: TGTGCCAGCAGTTTTATTAGCGGGGAGTCCTACGAGCAGTACTTC.